This T cell receptor beta chain derives from a study of early T cells in non-severe SARS-CoV-2 infection. Across the whole study: Sequencing of unsorted whole blood was done on bulk RNA, leaving chains unpaired. The study's findings and limits: Comparison of clonotypes with VDJdb favored anti-spike CD8 responses while missing private and CD4 specificities.

Each cDNA molecule carried a unique molecular identifier. TCRdb passed the 5' RACE reads through MiXCR, listing each CDR3 protein once. The repertoire includes about 80,000 distinct CDR3 sequences, less than 5.5% of them detected once, and about 7% sits in the top ten. The CDR3 sequence is 15 residues long. The germline V gene has CDR1 LNHDA and CDR2 SQIVND (reference sequence). Trimming removed 7 bases from V and 0 bases from J; junction bases left unmatched: 4. This clonotype was observed a few times. As yet, its antigen is unknown. This sequence joins TRBV19 and TRBJ1-1; 11 bases line up with TRBD1. Specimen: whole blood, collected at baseline. This clonotype was sampled from an adult who was a healthcare worker with PCR-confirmed SARS-CoV-2 infection or an uninfected control (not recorded which). The CDR3 sequence: CASTLGQGVNTEAFF. The CDR3 coding sequence is TGTGCCAGTACCCTGGGACAGGGGGTGAACACTGAAGCTTTCTTT. The whole variable domain, remainder taken from reference TRBV19 and TRBJ1-1, is DGGITQSPKYLFRKEGQNVTLSCEQNLNHDAMYWYRQDPGQGLRLIYYSQIVNDFQKGDIAEGYSVSREKKESFPLTVTSAQKNPTAFYLCASTLGQGVNTEAFFGQGTRLTVV.